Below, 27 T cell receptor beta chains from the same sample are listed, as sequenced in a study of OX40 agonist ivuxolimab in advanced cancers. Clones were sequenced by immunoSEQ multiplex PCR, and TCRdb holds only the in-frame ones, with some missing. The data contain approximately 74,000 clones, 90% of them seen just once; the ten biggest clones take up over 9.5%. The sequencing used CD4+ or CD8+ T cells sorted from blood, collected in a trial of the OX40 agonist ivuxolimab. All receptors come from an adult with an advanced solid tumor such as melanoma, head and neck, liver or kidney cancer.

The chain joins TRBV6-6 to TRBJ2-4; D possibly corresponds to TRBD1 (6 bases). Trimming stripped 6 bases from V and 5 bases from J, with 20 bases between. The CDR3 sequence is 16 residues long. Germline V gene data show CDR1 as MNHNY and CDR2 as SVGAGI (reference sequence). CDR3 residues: CASSDRSQASQNIQYF. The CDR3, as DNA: TGTGCCAGCAGCGACAGGAGCCAGGCGAGTCAAAACATTCAGTACTTC.

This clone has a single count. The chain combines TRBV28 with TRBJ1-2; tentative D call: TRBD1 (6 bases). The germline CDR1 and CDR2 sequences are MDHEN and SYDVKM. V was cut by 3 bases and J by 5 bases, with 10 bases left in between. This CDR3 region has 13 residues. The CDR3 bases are TGTGCCAGCAGTTTCAGGGGCGTTTATGGCTACACCTTC. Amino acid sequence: CASSFRGVYGYTF.

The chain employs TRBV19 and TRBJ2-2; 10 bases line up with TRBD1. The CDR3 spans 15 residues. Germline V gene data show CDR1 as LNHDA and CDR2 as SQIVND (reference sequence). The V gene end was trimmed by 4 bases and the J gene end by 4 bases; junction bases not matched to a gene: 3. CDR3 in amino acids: CASSKGDRGTGELFF. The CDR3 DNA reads TGTGCCAGTAGTAAGGGGGACAGGGGCACCGGGGAGCTGTTTTTT. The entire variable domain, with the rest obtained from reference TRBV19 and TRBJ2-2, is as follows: DGGITQSPKYLFRKEGQNVTLSCEQNLNHDAMYWYRQDPGQGLRLIYYSQIVNDFQKGDIAEGYSVSREKKESFPLTVTSAQKNPTAFYLCASSKGDRGTGELFFGEGSRLTVL.

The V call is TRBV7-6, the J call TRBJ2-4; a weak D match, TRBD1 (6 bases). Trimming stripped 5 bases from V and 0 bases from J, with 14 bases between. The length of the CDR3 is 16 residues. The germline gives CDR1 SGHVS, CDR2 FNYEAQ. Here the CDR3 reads CASSPGTILAKNIQYF. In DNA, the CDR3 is TGTGCCAGCAGCCCAGGGACAATCTTAGCCAAAAACATTCAGTACTTC.

The CDR3 nucleotides are TGCGCCAGCAGCTTTGATTTCTATGGCTACACCTTC. It specifies CASSFDFYGYTF. The chain combines TRBV5-1 with TRBJ1-2, with unresolved D. The CDR3 is 12 residues long. The V and J ends lost 2 bases and 4 bases respectively, with 6 bases between them. Germline V gene sequence: CDR1 SGHRS, CDR2 YFSETQ.

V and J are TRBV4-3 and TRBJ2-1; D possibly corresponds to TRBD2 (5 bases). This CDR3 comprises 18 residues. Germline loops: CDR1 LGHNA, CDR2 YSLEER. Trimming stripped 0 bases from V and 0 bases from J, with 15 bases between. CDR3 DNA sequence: TGCGCCAGCAGCCAAGATCGAGGCGGGCGGAGCTCCTACAATGAGCAGTTCTTC. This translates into CASSQDRGGRSSYNEQFF.

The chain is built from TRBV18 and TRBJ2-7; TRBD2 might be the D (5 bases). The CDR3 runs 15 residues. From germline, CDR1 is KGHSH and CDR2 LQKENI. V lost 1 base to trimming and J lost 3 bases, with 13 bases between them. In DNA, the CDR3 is TGTGCCAGCTCACCACTAGTTGCGGGCATCTACGAGCAGTACTTC. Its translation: CASSPLVAGIYEQYF.

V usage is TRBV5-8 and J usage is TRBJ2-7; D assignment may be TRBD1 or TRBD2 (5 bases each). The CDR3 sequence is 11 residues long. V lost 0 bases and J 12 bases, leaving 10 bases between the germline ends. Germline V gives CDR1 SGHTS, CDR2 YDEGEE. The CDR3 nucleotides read TGTGCCAGCAGCTTGGGACAGCGGTCGTACTTC. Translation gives CASSLGQRSYF.

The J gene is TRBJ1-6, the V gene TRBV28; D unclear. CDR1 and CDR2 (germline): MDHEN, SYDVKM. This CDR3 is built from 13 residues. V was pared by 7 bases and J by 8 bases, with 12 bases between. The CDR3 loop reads CASTSRDYSPLHF. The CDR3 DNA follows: TGTGCCAGCACCTCAAGGGATTATTCACCCCTCCACTTT.

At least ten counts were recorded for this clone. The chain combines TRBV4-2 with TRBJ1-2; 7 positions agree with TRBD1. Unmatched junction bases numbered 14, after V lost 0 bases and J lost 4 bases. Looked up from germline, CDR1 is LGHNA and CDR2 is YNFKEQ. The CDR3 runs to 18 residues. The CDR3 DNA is TGTGCCAGCAGCCAAGACCGGGACAGCGTTCGTGGCGTCTATGGCTACACCTTC. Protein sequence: CASSQDRDSVRGVYGYTF.

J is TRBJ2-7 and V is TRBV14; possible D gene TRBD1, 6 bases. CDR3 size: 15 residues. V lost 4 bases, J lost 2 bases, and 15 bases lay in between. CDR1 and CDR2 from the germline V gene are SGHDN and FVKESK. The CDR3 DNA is TGTGCCAGCAGCCCACCACAGGGATCCCCCTACGAGCAGTACTTC. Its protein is CASSPPQGSPYEQYF.

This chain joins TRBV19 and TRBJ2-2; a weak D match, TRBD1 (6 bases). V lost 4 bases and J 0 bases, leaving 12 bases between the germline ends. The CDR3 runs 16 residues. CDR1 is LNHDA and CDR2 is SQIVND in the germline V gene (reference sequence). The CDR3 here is CASSTAGTPNTGELFF. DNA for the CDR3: TGTGCCAGTAGTACTGCCGGGACACCGAACACCGGGGAGCTGTTTTTT.

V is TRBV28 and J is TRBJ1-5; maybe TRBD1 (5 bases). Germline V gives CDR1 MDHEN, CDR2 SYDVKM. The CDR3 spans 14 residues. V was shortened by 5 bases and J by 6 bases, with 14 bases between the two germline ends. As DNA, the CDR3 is TGTGCCAGCAGTGGAGCGTGGGGGACTCAGCCCCAGCATTTT. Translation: CASSGAWGTQPQHF.

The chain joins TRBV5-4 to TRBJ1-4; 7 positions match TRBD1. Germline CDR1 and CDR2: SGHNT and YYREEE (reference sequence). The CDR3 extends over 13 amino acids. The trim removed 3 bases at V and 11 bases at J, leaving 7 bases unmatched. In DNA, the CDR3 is TGTGCCAGCAGCTGGGGACAGTCTGGGAAACTGTTTTTT. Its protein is CASSWGQSGKLFF.

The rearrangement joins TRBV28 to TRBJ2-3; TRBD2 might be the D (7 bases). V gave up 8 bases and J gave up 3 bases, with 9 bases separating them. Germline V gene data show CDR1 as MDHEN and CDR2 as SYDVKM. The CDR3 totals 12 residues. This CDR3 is CASGGATDTQYF. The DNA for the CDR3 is TGTGCCAGCGGGGGGGCTACAGATACGCAGTATTTT.

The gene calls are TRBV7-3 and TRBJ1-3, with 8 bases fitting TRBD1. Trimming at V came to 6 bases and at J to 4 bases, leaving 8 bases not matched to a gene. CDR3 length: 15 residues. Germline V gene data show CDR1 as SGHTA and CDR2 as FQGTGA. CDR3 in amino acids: CASSSQGGLGNTIYF. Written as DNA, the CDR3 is TGTGCCAGCAGTTCACAGGGGGGATTGGGAAACACCATATATTTT. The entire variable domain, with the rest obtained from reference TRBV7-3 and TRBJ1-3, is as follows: GAGVSQTPSNKVTEKGKYVELRCDPISGHTALYWYRQSLGQGPEFLIYFQGTGAADDSGLPNDRFFAVRPEGSVSTLKIQRTERGDSAVYLCASSSQGGLGNTIYFGEGSWLTVV.

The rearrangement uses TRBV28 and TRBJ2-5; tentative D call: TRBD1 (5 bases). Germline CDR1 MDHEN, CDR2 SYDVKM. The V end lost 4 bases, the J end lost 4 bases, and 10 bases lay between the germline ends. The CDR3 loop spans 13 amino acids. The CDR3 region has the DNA TGTGCCAGCAGTTCAGGGCAGAGAGAGACCCAGTACTTC. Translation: CASSSGQRETQYF.

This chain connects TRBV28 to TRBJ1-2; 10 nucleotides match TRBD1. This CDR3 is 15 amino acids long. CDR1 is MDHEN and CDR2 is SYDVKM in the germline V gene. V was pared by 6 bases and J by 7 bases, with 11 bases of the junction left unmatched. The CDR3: CASRYRDRGSSGYTF. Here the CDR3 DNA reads TGTGCCAGCAGATATCGGGACAGGGGATCGTCTGGCTACACCTTC.

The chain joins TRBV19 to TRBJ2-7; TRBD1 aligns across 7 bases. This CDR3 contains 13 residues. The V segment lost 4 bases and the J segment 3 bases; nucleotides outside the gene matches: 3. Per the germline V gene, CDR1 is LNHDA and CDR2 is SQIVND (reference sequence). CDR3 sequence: CASSTGTDYEQYF. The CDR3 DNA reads TGTGCCAGTAGTACCGGGACAGACTACGAGCAGTACTTC.

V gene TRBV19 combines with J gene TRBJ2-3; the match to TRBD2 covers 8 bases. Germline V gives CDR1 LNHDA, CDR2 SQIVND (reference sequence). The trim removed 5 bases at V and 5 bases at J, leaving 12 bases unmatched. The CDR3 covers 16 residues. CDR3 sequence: CASSPRGLARGDTQYF. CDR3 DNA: TGTGCCAGTAGTCCCCGAGGACTAGCAAGGGGAGATACGCAGTATTTT.

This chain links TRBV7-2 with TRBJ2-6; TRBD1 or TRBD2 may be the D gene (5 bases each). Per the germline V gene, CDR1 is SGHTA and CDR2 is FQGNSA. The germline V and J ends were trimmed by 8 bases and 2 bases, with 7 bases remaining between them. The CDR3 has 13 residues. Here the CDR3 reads CASGDPGANVLTF. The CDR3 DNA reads TGTGCCAGCGGGGACCCTGGGGCCAACGTCCTGACTTTC.

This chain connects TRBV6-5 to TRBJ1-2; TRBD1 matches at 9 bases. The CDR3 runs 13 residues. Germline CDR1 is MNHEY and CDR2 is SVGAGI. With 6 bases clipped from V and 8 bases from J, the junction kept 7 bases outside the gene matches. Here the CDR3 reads CASRGQGFDGYTF. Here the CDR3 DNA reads TGTGCCAGCAGAGGACAGGGGTTTGACGGCTACACCTTC.

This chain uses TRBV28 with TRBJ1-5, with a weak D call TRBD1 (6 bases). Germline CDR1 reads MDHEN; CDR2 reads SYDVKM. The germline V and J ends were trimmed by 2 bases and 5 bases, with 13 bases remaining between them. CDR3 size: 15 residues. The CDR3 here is CASSLTQGLDQPQHF. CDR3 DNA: TGTGCCAGCAGTTTAACGCAGGGGCTCGATCAGCCCCAGCATTTT. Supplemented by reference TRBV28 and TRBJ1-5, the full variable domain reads DVKVTQSSRYLVKRTGEKVFLECVQDMDHENMFWYRQDPGLGLRLIYFSYDVKMKEKGDIPEGYSVSREKKERFSLILESASTNQTSMYLCASSLTQGLDQPQHFGDGTRLSIL.

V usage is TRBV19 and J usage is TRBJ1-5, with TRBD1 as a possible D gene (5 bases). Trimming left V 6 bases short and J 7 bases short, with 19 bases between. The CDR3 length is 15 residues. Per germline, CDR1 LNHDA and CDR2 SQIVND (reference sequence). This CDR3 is CASSYGTGMGQPQHF. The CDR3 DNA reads TGTGCCAGTAGCTACGGGACGGGGATGGGGCAGCCCCAGCATTTT.

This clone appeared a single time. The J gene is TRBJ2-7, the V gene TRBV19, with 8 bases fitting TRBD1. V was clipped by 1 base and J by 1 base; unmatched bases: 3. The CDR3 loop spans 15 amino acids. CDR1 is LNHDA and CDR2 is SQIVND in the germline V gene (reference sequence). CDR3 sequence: CASSIGGQGSYEQYF. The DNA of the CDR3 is TGTGCCAGTAGTATAGGAGGACAGGGATCCTACGAGCAGTACTTC.

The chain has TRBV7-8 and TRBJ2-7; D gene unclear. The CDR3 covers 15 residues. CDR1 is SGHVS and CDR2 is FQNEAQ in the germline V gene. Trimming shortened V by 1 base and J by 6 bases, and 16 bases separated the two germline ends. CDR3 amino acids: CASSLGGRAPGEQYF. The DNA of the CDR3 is TGTGCCAGCAGCTTAGGTGGCCGGGCCCCCGGCGAGCAGTACTTC.

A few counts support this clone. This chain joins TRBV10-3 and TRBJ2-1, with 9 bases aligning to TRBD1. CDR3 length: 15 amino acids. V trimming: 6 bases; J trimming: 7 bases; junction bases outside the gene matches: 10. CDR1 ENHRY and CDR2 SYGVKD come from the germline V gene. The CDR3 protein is CAIREGQGRANEQFF. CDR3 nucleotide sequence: TGTGCCATCAGGGAGGGACAGGGCCGAGCGAATGAGCAGTTCTTC.